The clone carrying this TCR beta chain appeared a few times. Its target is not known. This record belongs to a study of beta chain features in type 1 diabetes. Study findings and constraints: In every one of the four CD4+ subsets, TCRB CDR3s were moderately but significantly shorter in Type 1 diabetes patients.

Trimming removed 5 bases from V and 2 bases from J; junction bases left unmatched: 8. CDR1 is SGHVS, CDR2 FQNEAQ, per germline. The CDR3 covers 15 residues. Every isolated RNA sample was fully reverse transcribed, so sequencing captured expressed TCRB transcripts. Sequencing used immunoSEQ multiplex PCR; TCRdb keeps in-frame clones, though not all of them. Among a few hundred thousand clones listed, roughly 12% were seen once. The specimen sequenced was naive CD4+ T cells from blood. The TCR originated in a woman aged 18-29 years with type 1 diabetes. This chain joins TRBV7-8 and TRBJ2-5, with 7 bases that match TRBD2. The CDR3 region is CASSPSGGGQETQYF. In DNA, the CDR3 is TGTGCCAGCAGCCCCTCGGGCGGGGGACAAGAGACCCAGTACTTC. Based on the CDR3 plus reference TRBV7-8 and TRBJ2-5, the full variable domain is GAGVSQSPRYKVAKRGQDVALRCDPISGHVSLFWYQQALGQGPEFLTYFQNEAQLDKSGLPSDRFFAERPEGSVSTLKIQRTQQEDSAVYLCASSPSGGGQETQYFGPGTRLLVL.